This T cell receptor beta chain was sequenced during a study of blood T cell repertoires in COVID-19. Study background: The United States, Italy and Spain were the sources of the acute and convalescent COVID-19 samples. Nucleic acid was either cDNA or gDNA, and it came from T cells, B-cell-depleted T cells, or PBMCs.

Only in-frame clones appear in the TCRdb table, and some are missing; sequencing was by immunoSEQ multiplex PCR. The repertoire holds about 89,000 clones, with 88% as singletons. CDR1 and CDR2 from the germline V gene are SGHRS and YFSETQ. Unmatched junction bases numbered 14, after V lost 8 bases and J lost 7 bases. The CDR3 is 15 amino acids. Sequencing was carried out using peripheral blood. The J gene is TRBJ1-4, the V gene TRBV5-1; 7 bases match TRBD1. This receptor was taken from a man between 60 and 70 years old with acute or convalescent COVID-19. The CDR3 DNA is TGCGCCAGTCAGTTACAGGGGCTGACGACTGAAAAACTGTTTTTT. It codes for CASQLQGLTTEKLFF.